The T cell receptor (beta chain) described here comes from a study of identical twins. Study-wide points: In cord blood, abundant beta clonotypes had fewer insertions; memory showed no trend.

Trimming pared 7 bases from V and 3 bases from J, leaving 10 bases between. This CDR3 has 13 residues. Germline V gene sequence: CDR1 MDHEN, CDR2 SYDVKM. MiXCR, run by TCRdb on the 5' RACE reads, gives a single entry per CDR3 protein. This sample has 200,000 to 250,000 distinct CDR3 sequences; roughly 7% occur once, and the top ten carry roughly 3.9%. As regards this clonotype: Its target is not known.

The sample was also reused in another study, on yellow fever vaccine responses in identical twins.

The V and J genes are TRBV28 and TRBJ2-4, with D possibly matching TRBD1 (6 bases). This clonotype originated in a woman aged 18-35 years in good health. Input material: memory (CD45RO+) T cells sorted from blood. In nucleotides, the CDR3 is TGTGCCAGCATACAGGGTGGCAAAAACATTCAGTACTTC. Its translation is CASIQGGKNIQYF.